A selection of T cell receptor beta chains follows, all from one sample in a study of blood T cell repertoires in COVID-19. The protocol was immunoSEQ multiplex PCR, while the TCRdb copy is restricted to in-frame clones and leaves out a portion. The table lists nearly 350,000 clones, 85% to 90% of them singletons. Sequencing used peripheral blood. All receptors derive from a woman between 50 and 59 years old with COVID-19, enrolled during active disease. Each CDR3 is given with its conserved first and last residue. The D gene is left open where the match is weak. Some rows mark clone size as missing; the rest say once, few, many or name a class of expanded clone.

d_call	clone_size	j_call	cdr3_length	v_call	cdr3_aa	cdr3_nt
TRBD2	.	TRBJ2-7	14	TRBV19	CASSIAGGSYEQYF	TGTGCCAGTAGTATAGCGGGAGGATCCTACGAGCAGTACTTC
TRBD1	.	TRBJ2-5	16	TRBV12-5	CASGLVFRQGKETQYF	TGTGCTAGTGGTTTGGTATTCCGACAGGGCAAAGAGACCCAGTACTTC
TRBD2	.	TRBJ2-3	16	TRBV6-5	CASSLRLAAGTDTQYF	TGTGCCAGCAGTTTAAGACTAGCGGCTGGGACAGATACGCAGTATTTT
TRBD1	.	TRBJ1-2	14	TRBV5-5	CASSPGTGRLGYTF	TGTGCCAGCAGCCCCGGGACAGGGCGTTTGGGCTACACCTTC
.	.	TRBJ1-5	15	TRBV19	CASSMGPAPNQPQHF	TGTGCCAGTAGTATGGGCCCCGCACCGAATCAGCCCCAGCATTTT
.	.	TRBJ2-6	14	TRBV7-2	CASSRVIGANVLTF	TGTGCCAGCTCCCGGGTGATTGGGGCCAACGTCCTGACTTTC
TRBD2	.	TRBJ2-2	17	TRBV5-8	CASSLGSGSAVTGELFF	TGTGCCAGCAGCTTGGGCAGCGGGAGCGCGGTCACCGGGGAGCTGTTTTTT
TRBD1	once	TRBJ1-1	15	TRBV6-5	CASRVDRGLRSEAFF	TGTGCCAGCAGAGTTGACAGGGGGCTGAGGTCTGAAGCTTTCTTT
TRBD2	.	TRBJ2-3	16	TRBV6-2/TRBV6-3	CASSRLAGAGGDTQYF	TGTGCCAGCAGTCGACTAGCGGGAGCGGGAGGAGATACGCAGTATTTT
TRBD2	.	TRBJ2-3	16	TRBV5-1	CASSLAGGRARGTQYF	TGCGCCAGCAGCTTGGCTGGCGGGAGGGCCCGAGGTACGCAGTATTTT
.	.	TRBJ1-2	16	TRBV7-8	CASSREGQYLNYGYTF	TGTGCCAGCAGTCGGGAAGGACAGTACCTTAACTATGGCTACACCTTC
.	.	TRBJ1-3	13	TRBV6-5	CASSRGSGNTIYF	TGTGCCAGCTCTAGGGGTTCTGGAAACACCATATATTTT
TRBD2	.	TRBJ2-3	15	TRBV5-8	CLEGGPSTRPDTQYF	TGTTTGGAGGGAGGGCCAAGCACACGGCCAGATACGCAGTATTTT
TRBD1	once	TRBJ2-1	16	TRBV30	CAGRGGQGSYFNEQFF	TGTGCCGGCCGGGGGGGACAGGGGAGTTATTTTAATGAGCAGTTCTTC
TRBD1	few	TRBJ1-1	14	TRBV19	CASSLWDSNTEAFF	TGTGCCAGTAGTCTTTGGGACAGCAACACTGAAGCTTTCTTT
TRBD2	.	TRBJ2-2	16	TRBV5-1	CASTKGLAGNTGELFF	TGCGCCAGCACCAAAGGACTAGCGGGCAACACCGGGGAGCTGTTTTTT
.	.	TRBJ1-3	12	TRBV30	CAWGSSGNTIYF	TGTGCCTGGGGCAGCTCTGGAAACACCATATATTTT
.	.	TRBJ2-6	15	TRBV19	CASSTGSPGANVLTF	TGTGCCAGTAGCACAGGGAGCCCTGGGGCCAACGTCCTGACTTTC
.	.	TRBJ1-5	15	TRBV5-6	CASSPGRRGNQPQHF	TGTGCCAGCAGCCCTGGGAGGCGAGGAAATCAGCCCCAGCATTTT
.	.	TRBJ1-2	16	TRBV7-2	CASSPEVYDLRDGYTF	TGTGCCAGCAGCCCGGAGGTCTATGATTTAAGGGATGGCTACACCTTC
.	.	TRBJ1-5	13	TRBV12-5	CASGPGFNQPQHF	TGTGCTAGTGGTCCAGGGTTCAATCAGCCCCAGCATTTT
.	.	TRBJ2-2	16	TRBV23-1	CASSHNDRTSTGELFF	TGCGCCAGCAGTCACAACGACAGGACCTCCACCGGGGAGCTGTTTTTT
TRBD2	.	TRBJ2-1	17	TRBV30	CAWRDPGAGASYNEQFF	TGTGCCTGGAGGGACCCCGGGGCGGGAGCTTCCTACAATGAGCAGTTCTTC
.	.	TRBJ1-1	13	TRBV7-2	CASSSHRDTEAFF	TGTGCCAGCAGCTCCCACAGAGACACTGAAGCTTTCTTT
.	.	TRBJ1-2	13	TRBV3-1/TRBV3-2	CASRGGQNYGYTF	TGTGCCAGCCGGGGGGGACAAAACTATGGCTACACCTTC
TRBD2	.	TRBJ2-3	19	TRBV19	CASSISTTGLAGDADTQYF	TGTGCCAGTAGTATATCCACAACGGGACTAGCGGGAGACGCAGATACGCAGTATTTT
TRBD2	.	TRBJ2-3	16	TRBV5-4	CASTPTSGASTDTQYF	TGTGCCAGCACCCCGACTAGCGGGGCGAGCACAGATACGCAGTATTTT
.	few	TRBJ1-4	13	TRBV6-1	CASSEKRADKLFF	TGTGCCAGCAGTGAAAAGCGGGCGGACAAACTGTTTTTT
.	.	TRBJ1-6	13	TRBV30	CAWSSGHNSPLHF	TGTGCCTGGAGTTCAGGGCATAATTCACCCCTCCACTTT
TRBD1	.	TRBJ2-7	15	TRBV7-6	CASSKGQGIGYEQYF	TGTGCCAGCAGCAAGGGACAGGGGATCGGCTACGAGCAGTACTTC
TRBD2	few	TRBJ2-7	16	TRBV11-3	CASSPSTAGVSYEQYF	TGTGCCAGCAGCCCCTCCACAGCGGGAGTCTCCTACGAGCAGTACTTC
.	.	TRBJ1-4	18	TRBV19	CASRPGQGFYRVDEKLFF	TGTGCCAGCCGGCCGGGGCAGGGGTTCTATAGGGTGGATGAAAAACTGTTTTTT
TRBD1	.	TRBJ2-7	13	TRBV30	CAWSNRGHDEQYF	TGTGCCTGGAGTAACAGGGGGCATGACGAGCAGTACTTC
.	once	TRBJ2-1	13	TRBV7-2	CASSRTSYNEQFF	TGTGCCAGCAGCAGGACAAGCTACAATGAGCAGTTCTTC
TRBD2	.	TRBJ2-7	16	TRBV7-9	CASSLGLSGRAGEQYF	TGTGCCAGCAGCTTAGGTCTCAGCGGGAGGGCCGGCGAGCAGTACTTC
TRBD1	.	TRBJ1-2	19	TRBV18	CASSRVIRTGTIVDYGYTF	TGTGCCAGCTCACGAGTGATTCGGACAGGGACGATTGTCGACTATGGCTACACCTTC
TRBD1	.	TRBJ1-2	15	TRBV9	CASTLLGQGTYGYTF	TGTGCCAGCACCCTCCTAGGACAGGGGACCTATGGCTACACCTTC
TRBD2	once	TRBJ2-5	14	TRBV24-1	CATSGTSGQETQYF	TGTGCCACCAGTGGGACTAGCGGGCAGGAGACCCAGTACTTC
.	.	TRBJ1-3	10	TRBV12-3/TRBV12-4	CASSLYTIYF	TGTGCCAGCAGCCTTTACACCATATATTTT
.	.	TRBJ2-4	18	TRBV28	CASSLKTPLPRLRNIQYF	TGTGCCAGCAGTTTAAAAACCCCCCTCCCCCGCTTGAGAAACATTCAGTACTTC
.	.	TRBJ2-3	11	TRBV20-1	CSAKGGDTQYF	TGCAGTGCTAAGGGAGGAGATACGCAGTATTTT
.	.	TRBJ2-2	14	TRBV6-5	CASSLMRDTGELFF	TGTGCCAGCAGTCTCATGAGGGACACCGGGGAGCTGTTTTTT
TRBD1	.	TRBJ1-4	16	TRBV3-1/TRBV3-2	CASSKRGGQGNEKLFF	TGTGCCAGCAGTAAGCGCGGGGGACAGGGTAATGAAAAACTGTTTTTT
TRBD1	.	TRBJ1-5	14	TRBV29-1	CSVVGTGVDQPQHF	TGCAGCGTTGTGGGGACAGGGGTGGATCAGCCCCAGCATTTT
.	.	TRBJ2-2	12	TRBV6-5	CASNYRAGELFF	TGTGCCAGCAACTACAGGGCCGGGGAGCTGTTTTTT
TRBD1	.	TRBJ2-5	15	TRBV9	CASSGTGGAMETQYF	TGTGCCAGCAGCGGGACAGGGGGCGCTATGGAGACCCAGTACTTC